These 24 T cell receptor beta chains originate from one sample sequenced in a study of cytomegalovirus exposure and HLA in healthy donors. The PCR was carried out with 60 Vbeta primers and 13 Jbeta primers. Method: immunoSEQ multiplex PCR; TCRdb's copy keeps in-frame clones and lacks some. Among about 180,000 clones listed, 77% were seen once. The sample comprised PBMCs. The receptors originated from a man in his late teens or twenties in good health and CMV-seronegative.

This clone showed up just a few times. The CDR3 bases are TGTGCCAGCAGTAAGGCCTCGTTTATGCGGCACATCTATGGCTACACCTTC. As protein: CASSKASFMRHIYGYTF. This chain connects TRBV25-1 to TRBJ1-2; D is ambiguous. This CDR3 is built from 17 residues. V was clipped by 5 bases and J by 4 bases, with 23 bases between them. Germline values: CDR1 MGHDK, CDR2 SYGVNS.

The rearrangement joins TRBV13 to TRBJ2-3; 7 nucleotides agree with TRBD2. Germline-derived CDR1 and CDR2 are PRHDT and FYEKMQ (reference sequence). V trimming: 0 bases; J trimming: 3 bases; junction bases outside the gene matches: 9. There are 17 residues in the CDR3. The CDR3 region has the DNA TGTGCCAGCAGCTTAGGCGGAGTGGCTAGCGGAACAGATACGCAGTATTTT. Amino acid sequence: CASSLGGVASGTDTQYF.

V usage is TRBV9 and J usage is TRBJ1-2; TRBD1 is a possible D gene (5 bases). The V end lost 0 bases, the J end lost 1 base, and 10 bases lay between the germline ends. There are 15 residues in the CDR3. Per germline, CDR1 SGDLS and CDR2 YYNGEE. The CDR3 spells CASSVGAGNNYGYTF. The CDR3 bases are TGTGCCAGCAGCGTAGGGGCAGGGAATAACTATGGCTACACCTTC. The whole variable domain, remainder taken from reference TRBV9 and TRBJ1-2, is DSGVTQTPKHLITATGQRVTLRCSPRSGDLSVYWYQQSLDQGLQFLIQYYNGEERAKGNILERFSAQQFPDLHSELNLSSLELGDSALYFCASSVGAGNNYGYTFGSGTRLTVV.

The rearrangement joins TRBV7-2 to TRBJ2-7, with no clear D. V shed 0 bases and J shed 0 bases, with 9 bases lying between them. CDR3 length equals 15 residues. The germline V gene has CDR1 SGHTA and CDR2 FQGNSA. Here the CDR3 reads CASSLATAYSYEQYF. As DNA, the CDR3 is TGTGCCAGCAGCTTAGCCACAGCCTACTCCTACGAGCAGTACTTC.

V gene TRBV4-1 combines with J gene TRBJ2-5, with 16 bases identical to TRBD2. Germline CDR1 reads MGHRA; CDR2 reads YSYEKL. With V trimmed by 4 bases and J by 4 bases, 9 bases remained unmatched. This CDR3 is built from 18 residues. The CDR3 region has the DNA TGCGCCAGCAGCCCCCAGGGACTAGCGGGAGGGCCACTAGAGACCCAGTACTTC. Its translation is CASSPQGLAGGPLETQYF.

The chain employs TRBV18 and TRBJ1-1; 8 nucleotides agree with TRBD1. The germline gives CDR1 KGHSH, CDR2 LQKENI. The J segment lost 0 bases and the V segment lost 2 bases, leaving 2 bases of the junction unmatched. The CDR3 has 15 amino acids. CDR3 in DNA: TGTGCCAGCTCACCAGCGGGACAGGTGAACACTGAAGCTTTCTTT. Its protein product is CASSPAGQVNTEAFF.

This rearrangement joins TRBV7-2 to TRBJ1-4; D gene ambiguous. Per the germline V gene, CDR1 is SGHTA and CDR2 is FQGNSA. Trimming left V 5 bases short and J 4 bases short, with 17 bases between. This CDR3 has 16 residues. The CDR3 protein is CASSPRPPRSNEKLFF. In DNA, the CDR3 is TGTGCCAGCAGCCCCCGGCCCCCAAGGAGTAATGAAAAACTGTTTTTT.

The CDR3 DNA reads TGTGCCAGCAGTGGACGGACAGGGAACGAGCAGTACTTC. This translates into CASSGRTGNEQYF. The rearrangement links TRBV6-1 to TRBJ2-7, with 8 bases identical to TRBD1. The V segment lost 4 bases and the J segment 5 bases; nucleotides outside the gene matches: 4. The CDR3 runs 13 residues. CDR1 and CDR2 from the germline V gene are MNHNS and SASEGT.

The chain couples TRBV19 to TRBJ2-1; TRBD2 aligns across 9 bases. Per germline, CDR1 LNHDA and CDR2 SQIVND (reference sequence). The V gene end was trimmed by 2 bases and the J gene end by 9 bases; junction bases not matched to a gene: 5. The CDR3 totals 14 residues. In DNA, the CDR3 is TGTGCCAGTAGTATATTAGCGGGAGCGGGTGAGCAGTTCTTC. It specifies CASSILAGAGEQFF.

This clone appeared a few times. This chain links TRBV14 with TRBJ2-7; 12 positions match TRBD2. The V gene end was trimmed by 2 bases and the J gene end by 7 bases; junction bases not matched to a gene: 6. This CDR3 is built from 15 residues. Germline V lookup: CDR1 SGHDN, CDR2 FVKESK. CDR3 sequence reads: CASSQLAGGPREQYF. In DNA, the CDR3 is TGTGCCAGCAGCCAACTAGCGGGAGGGCCGAGGGAGCAGTACTTC.

CDR3 residues: CASSVDGLTGFPRGYTF. Here the CDR3 DNA reads TGTGCCAGCAGCGTAGATGGATTGACAGGGTTCCCAAGAGGCTACACCTTC. V is TRBV7-8 and J is TRBJ1-2, with 7 bases aligning to TRBD1. The CDR3 is 17 amino acids. The V gene's germline CDR1 is SGHVS and CDR2 FQNEAQ. V was clipped by 5 bases and J by 8 bases; unmatched bases: 20.

The chain joins TRBV14 to TRBJ1-1; D is ambiguous. This CDR3 comprises 13 residues. V was shortened by 0 bases and J by 3 bases, with 5 bases between the two germline ends. Germline V CDR1 and CDR2: SGHDN, FVKESK. CDR3 amino acids: CASSQDPYTEAFF. CDR3 nucleotide sequence: TGTGCCAGCAGCCAAGATCCCTACACTGAAGCTTTCTTT.

The chain joins TRBV5-4 to TRBJ2-2; 12 nucleotides agree with TRBD2. CDR1 and CDR2 from the germline V gene are SGHNT and YYREEE (reference sequence). J gave up 6 bases and V 5 bases, and 11 bases lay outside the gene matches. The CDR3 has 17 amino acids. CDR3 amino acids: CASRLQTLAGGAGELFF. CDR3 nucleotides: TGTGCCAGCAGGCTCCAGACGCTAGCGGGGGGGGCCGGGGAGCTGTTTTTT.

The chain combines TRBV11-2 with TRBJ2-1, with TRBD1 identical over 7 bases. Germline assignment: CDR1 SGHAT and CDR2 FQNNGV. J gave up 2 bases and V 1 base, and 2 bases lay outside the gene matches. The CDR3 is 15 residues long. CDR3 nucleotide sequence: TGTGCCAGCAGCTTAGTTCAGGGGGCCTACAATGAGCAGTTCTTC. It translates to CASSLVQGAYNEQFF.

The chain links TRBV15 to TRBJ2-6; perhaps TRBD1 as D (6 bases). This CDR3 spans 21 amino acids. Germline CDR1 LNHNV, CDR2 YYDKDF (reference sequence). V gave up 0 bases and J gave up 0 bases, with 21 bases separating them. CDR3 coding DNA: TGTGCCACCAGCAGAGAAAGTGTGGGGGCCCCAGCAACCTCTGGGGCCAACGTCCTGACTTTC. Encoded protein: CATSRESVGAPATSGANVLTF. Drawing the rest from reference TRBV15 and TRBJ2-6, the complete variable domain is DAMVIQNPRYQVTQFGKPVTLSCSQTLNHNVMYWYQQKSSQAPKLLFHYYDKDFNNEADTPDNFQSRRPNTSFCFLDIRSPGLGDTAMYLCATSRESVGAPATSGANVLTFGAGSRLTVL.

This clone showed up just once. The gene calls are TRBV4-3 and TRBJ2-7, with no clear D. Trimming took 0 bases from V and 5 from J, leaving 14 bases between them. This CDR3 has 15 residues. Germline CDR1 and CDR2: LGHNA and YSLEER. As DNA, the CDR3 is TGCGCCAGCAGCCAAGATCCCACCTCCCCTAACGAGCAGTACTTC. Amino acid sequence: CASSQDPTSPNEQYF.

The rearrangement joins TRBV6-5 to TRBJ2-6; TRBD2 might be the D (6 bases). The CDR3 runs to 15 residues. Trimming pared 7 bases from V and 0 bases from J, leaving 10 bases between. CDR1 MNHEY and CDR2 SVGAGI come from the germline V gene. CDR3 DNA: TGTGCCAGCATCCCGGAGGGCTCTGGGGCCAACGTCCTGACTTTC. Translating gives CASIPEGSGANVLTF.

This clone was counted a single time. This chain connects TRBV30 to TRBJ2-3; no reliable D call. Germline assignment: CDR1 GTSNPN and CDR2 SVGIG (reference sequence). This CDR3 is built from 13 residues. V dropped 0 bases and J dropped 6 bases, with 10 bases sitting between them. The DNA for the CDR3 is TGTGCCTGGAGTGTATCTTTAGAGGATACGCAGTATTTT. It codes for CAWSVSLEDTQYF.

The rearrangement links TRBV30 to TRBJ1-2, with 9 positions matching TRBD1. V shed 3 bases and J 3 bases; nucleotides not matched to a gene: 2. The CDR3 has 13 residues. CDR1 is GTSNPN and CDR2 is SVGIG in the germline V gene (reference sequence). The CDR3 sequence: CAWSRTGDYGYTF. The CDR3 nucleotides read TGTGCCTGGAGCCGGACAGGGGACTATGGCTACACCTTC.

This clone showed up just a few times. The genes are TRBV6-5 and TRBJ2-2; the D gene is possibly TRBD1 (6 bases). This CDR3 is 16 amino acids long. In germline, CDR1 is MNHEY, CDR2 SVGAGI. V gave up 0 bases and J gave up 4 bases, with 12 bases separating them. CDR3 loop: CASSYSYRGGTGELFF. The CDR3 DNA sequence: TGTGCCAGCAGTTACTCTTATAGAGGGGGCACCGGGGAGCTGTTTTTT.

CDR3 DNA sequence: TGTGCCAGCAGTTACTACGGACAGGGGAATCAGCCCCAGCATTTT. It specifies CASSYYGQGNQPQHF. The V and J genes are TRBV6-6 and TRBJ1-5; 9 bases are a match to TRBD1. V lost 1 base and J lost 4; bases outside the gene matches: 2. Germline-derived CDR1 and CDR2 are MNHNY and SVGAGI (reference sequence). The CDR3 is 15 amino acids.

This clone occurred a few times. This chain uses TRBV6-5 with TRBJ2-1, with 8 bases identical to TRBD1. Germline lookup yields CDR1 MNHEY and CDR2 SVGAGI. The CDR3 sequence is 15 residues long. The V and J ends lost 6 bases and 3 bases, in that order; junction bases with no gene match: 7. The CDR3 DNA reads as TGTGCCAGCAGCCCCGACAGGGGCCACTACAATGAGCAGTTCTTC. It translates to CASSPDRGHYNEQFF.

The rearrangement joins TRBV4-3 to TRBJ1-6, with unresolved D. There are 15 residues in the CDR3. CDR1 and CDR2 from the germline V gene are LGHNA and YSLEER. Trimming removed 0 bases at V and 6 bases at J, with 9 bases between. CDR3 residues: CASSQERRFNSPLHF. CDR3 in DNA: TGCGCCAGCAGCCAAGAAAGGCGGTTTAATTCACCCCTCCACTTT.

This clone was observed a handful of times. The same CDR3 can be traced to other DNA sequences in this sample. This chain connects TRBV5-4 to TRBJ1-1; D call uncertain. This CDR3 is built from 13 residues. V was cut by 3 bases and J by 1 base, with 7 bases left in between. Germline CDR1 SGHNT, CDR2 YYREEE (reference sequence). The CDR3 sequence is CASSSLRNTEAFF. The CDR3 DNA reads TGTGCCAGCAGCTCCCTAAGGAACACTGAAGCTTTCTTT.